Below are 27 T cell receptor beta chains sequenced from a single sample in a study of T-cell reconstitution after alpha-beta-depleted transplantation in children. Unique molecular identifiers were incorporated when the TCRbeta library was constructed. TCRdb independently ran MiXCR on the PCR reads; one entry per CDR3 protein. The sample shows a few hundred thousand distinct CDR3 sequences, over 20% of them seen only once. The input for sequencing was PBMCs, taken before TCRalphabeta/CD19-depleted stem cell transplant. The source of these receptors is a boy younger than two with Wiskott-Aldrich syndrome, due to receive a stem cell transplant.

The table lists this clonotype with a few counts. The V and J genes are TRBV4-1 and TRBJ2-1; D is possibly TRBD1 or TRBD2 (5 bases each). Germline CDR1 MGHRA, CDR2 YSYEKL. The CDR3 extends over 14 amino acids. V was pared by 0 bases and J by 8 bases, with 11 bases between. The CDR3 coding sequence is TGCGCCAGCAGCCAAGATCCTAGCAGGGATGAGCAGTTCTTC. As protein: CASSQDPSRDEQFF.

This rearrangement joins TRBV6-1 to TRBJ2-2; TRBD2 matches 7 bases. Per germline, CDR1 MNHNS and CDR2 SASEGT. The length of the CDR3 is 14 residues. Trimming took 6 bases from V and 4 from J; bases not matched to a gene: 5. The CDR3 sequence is CASSRAGSTGELFF. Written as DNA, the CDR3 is TGTGCCAGCAGCAGAGCGGGATCCACCGGGGAGCTGTTTTTT.

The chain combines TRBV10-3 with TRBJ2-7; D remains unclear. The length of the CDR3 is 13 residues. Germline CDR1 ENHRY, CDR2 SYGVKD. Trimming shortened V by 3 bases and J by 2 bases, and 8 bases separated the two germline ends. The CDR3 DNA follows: TGTGCCATCAGTGAACCAGAGACCTACGAGCAGTACTTC. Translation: CAISEPETYEQYF.

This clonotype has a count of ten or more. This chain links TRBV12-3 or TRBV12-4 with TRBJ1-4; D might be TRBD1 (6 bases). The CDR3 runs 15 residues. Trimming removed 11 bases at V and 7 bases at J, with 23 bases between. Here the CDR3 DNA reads TGTGCCTCCTCTCCCGGACAGACCGAGGGTGAAAAACTGTTTTTT. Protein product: CASSPGQTEGEKLFF.

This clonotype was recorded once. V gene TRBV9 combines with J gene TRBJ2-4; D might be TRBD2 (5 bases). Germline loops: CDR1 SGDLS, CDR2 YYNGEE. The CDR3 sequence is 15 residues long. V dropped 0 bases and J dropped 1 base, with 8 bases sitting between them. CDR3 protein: CASSVGGSAKNIQYF. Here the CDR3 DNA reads TGTGCCAGCAGCGTAGGAGGGTCCGCCAAAAACATTCAGTACTTC.

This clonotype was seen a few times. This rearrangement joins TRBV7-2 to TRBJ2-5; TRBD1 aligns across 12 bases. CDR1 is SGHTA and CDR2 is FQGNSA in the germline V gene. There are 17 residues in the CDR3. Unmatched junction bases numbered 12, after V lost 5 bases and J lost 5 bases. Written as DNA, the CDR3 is TGTGCCAGCAGCCCCAGGCGGGACAGGGGGCGTGGGGAGACCCAGTACTTC. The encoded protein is CASSPRRDRGRGETQYF.

The CDR3 protein is CASSPVGAGELFF. In nucleotides, the CDR3 is TGCGCCAGCAGCCCCGTCGGCGCCGGGGAGCTGTTTTTT. V is TRBV5-1 and J is TRBJ2-2; D is uncertain. CDR1 SGHRS and CDR2 YFSETQ come from the germline V gene. The CDR3 totals 13 residues. The germline V and J ends were trimmed by 4 bases and 6 bases, with 10 bases remaining between them.

The CDR3 DNA reads as TGTGCCAGCAGTTTAGTGCCAAATGAAAAACTGTTTTTT. It encodes CASSLVPNEKLFF. V and J are TRBV12-3 or TRBV12-4 and TRBJ1-4; unclear D gene. V was shortened by 1 base and J by 5 bases, with 5 bases between the two germline ends. The CDR3 has 13 amino acids.

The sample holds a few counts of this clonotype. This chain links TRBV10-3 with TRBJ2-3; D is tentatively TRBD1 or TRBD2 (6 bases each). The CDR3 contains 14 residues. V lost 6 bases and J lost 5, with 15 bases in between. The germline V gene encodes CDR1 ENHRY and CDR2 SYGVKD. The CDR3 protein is CAIRGGRKVDTQYF. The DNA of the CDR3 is TGTGCCATCAGGGGGGGCCGTAAAGTAGATACGCAGTATTTT.

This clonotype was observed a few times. CDR3 sequence (DNA): TGCGCCAGCAGGGACACTAACTATGGCTACACCTTC. Amino acid sequence: CASRDTNYGYTF. The rearrangement links TRBV5-1 to TRBJ1-2; possibly TRBD1 for D (5 bases). The germline gives CDR1 SGHRS, CDR2 YFSETQ. The V gene lost 5 bases and the J gene lost 0 bases, with 5 bases spanning the gap. The CDR3 consists of 12 residues.

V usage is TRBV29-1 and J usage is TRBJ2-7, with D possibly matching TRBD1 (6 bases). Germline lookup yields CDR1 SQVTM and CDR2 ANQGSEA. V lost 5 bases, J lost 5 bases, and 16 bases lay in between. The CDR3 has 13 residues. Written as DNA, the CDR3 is TGCAGCGTTCTGATCACAGGGATCCACGAGCAGTACTTC. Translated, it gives CSVLITGIHEQYF.

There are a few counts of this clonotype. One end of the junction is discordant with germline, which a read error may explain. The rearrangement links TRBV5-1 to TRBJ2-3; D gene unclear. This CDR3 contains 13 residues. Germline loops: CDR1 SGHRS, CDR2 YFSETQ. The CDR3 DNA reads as TGCGCCAGCAGTACCGTGGGCACAGATACGCATTATTTT. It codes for CASSTVGTDTHYF.

CDR3 residues: CASRQGNYEAFF. The CDR3 nucleotides read TGCGCCAGCCGACAGGGTAATTATGAAGCTTTCTTT. The V gene is TRBV5-1, the J gene TRBJ1-1, with 7 positions matching TRBD1. The CDR3 sequence is 12 residues long. Germline CDR1 and CDR2: SGHRS and YFSETQ. V shed 7 bases and J 7 bases; nucleotides not matched to a gene: 7.

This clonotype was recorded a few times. This CDR3 reads CASSVTSESSYNEQFF. CDR3 DNA: TGTGCCAGCAGCGTAACTAGCGAGAGCTCCTACAATGAGCAGTTCTTC. This chain links TRBV9 with TRBJ2-1; 7 nucleotides line up with TRBD2. Germline-derived CDR1 and CDR2 are SGDLS and YYNGEE. The trim removed 1 base at V and 0 bases at J, leaving 4 bases unmatched. This CDR3 contains 16 residues.

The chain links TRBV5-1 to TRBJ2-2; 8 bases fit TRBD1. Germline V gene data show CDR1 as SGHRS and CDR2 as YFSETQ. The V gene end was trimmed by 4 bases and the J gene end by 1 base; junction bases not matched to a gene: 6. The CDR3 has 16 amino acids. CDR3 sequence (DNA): TGCGCCAGCAGCCGATACAGGGGGTGGAACACCGGGGAGCTGTTTTTT. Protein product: CASSRYRGWNTGELFF.

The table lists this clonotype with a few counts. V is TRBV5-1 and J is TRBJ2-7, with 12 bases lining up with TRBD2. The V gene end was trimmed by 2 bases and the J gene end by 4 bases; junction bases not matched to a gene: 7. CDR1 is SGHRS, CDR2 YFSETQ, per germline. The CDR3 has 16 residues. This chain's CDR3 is CASSFRTSGIGYEQYF. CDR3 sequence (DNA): TGCGCCAGCAGCTTTCGGACTAGCGGGATTGGGTACGAGCAGTACTTC.

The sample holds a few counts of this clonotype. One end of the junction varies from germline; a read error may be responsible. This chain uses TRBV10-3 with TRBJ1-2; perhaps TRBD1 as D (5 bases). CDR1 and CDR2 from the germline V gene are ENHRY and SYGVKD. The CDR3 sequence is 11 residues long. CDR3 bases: TGTGCCATCAGTGAGTCTGGGGGACTCCTCTTC. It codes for CAISESGGLLF.

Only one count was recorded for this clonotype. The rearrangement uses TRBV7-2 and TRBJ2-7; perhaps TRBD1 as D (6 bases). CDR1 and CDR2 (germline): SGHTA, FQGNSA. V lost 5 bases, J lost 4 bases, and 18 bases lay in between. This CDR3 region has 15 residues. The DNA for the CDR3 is TGTGCCAGCAGCCCGAGGGGGAACGTATTTTACGAGCAGTACTTC. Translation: CASSPRGNVFYEQYF.

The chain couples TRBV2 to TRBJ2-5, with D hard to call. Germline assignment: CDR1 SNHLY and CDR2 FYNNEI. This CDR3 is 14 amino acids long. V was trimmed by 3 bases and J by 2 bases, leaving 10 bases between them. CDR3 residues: CASSEWTNQETQYF. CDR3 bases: TGTGCCAGCAGTGAGTGGACGAATCAAGAGACCCAGTACTTC.

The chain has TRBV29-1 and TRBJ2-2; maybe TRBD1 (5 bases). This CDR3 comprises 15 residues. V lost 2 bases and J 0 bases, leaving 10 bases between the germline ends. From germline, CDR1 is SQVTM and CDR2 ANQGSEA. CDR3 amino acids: CSVEYQGSNTGELFF. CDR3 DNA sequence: TGCAGCGTTGAATACCAGGGATCGAACACCGGGGAGCTGTTTTTT.

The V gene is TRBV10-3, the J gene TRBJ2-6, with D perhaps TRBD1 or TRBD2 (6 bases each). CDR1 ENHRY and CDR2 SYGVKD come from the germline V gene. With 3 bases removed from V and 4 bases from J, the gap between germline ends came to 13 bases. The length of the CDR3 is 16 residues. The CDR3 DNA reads TGTGCCATCAGTGAAGTTGGGGGGCTCGGGGCCAACGTCCTGACTTTC. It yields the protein CAISEVGGLGANVLTF.

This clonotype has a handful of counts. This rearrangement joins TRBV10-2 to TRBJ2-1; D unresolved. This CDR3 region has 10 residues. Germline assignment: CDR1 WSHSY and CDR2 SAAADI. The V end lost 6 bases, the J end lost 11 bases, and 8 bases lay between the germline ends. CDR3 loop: CASRDSKQFF. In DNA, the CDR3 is TGCGCCAGCAGGGATTCAAAGCAGTTCTTC.

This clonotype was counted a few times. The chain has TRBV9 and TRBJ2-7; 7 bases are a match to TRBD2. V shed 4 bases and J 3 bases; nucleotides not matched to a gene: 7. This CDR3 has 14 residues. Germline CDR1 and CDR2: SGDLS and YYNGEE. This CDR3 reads CASSPEGGSYEQYF. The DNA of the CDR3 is TGTGCCAGCAGCCCCGAAGGCGGGAGCTACGAGCAGTACTTC.

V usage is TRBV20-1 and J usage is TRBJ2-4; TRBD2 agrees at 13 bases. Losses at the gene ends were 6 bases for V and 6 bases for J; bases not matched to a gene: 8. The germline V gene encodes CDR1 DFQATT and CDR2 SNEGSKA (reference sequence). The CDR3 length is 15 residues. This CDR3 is CSAGLAGDGRNIQYF. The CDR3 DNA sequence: TGCAGTGCCGGACTAGCGGGAGACGGCAGAAACATTCAGTACTTC.

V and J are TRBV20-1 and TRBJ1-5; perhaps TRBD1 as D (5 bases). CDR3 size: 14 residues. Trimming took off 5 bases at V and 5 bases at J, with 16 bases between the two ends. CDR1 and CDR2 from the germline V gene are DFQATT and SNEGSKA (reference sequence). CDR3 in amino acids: CSAPPGTGDQPQHF. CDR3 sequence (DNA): TGCAGTGCTCCCCCCGGGACGGGGGATCAGCCCCAGCATTTT.

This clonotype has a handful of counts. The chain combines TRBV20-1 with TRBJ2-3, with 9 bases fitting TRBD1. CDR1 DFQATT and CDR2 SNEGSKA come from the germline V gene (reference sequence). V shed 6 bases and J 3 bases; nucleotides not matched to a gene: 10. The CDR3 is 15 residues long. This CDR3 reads CSAVSPGTGTDTQYF. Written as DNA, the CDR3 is TGCAGTGCCGTCAGTCCCGGGACAGGGACAGATACGCAGTATTTT.

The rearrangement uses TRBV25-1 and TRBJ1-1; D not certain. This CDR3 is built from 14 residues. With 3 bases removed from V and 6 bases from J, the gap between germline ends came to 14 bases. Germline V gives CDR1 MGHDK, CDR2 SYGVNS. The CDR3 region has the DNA TGTGCCAGCAGTGAGCCGGGGATCGTCGCTGAAGCTTTCTTT. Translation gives CASSEPGIVAEAFF.